Sequencing of this T cell receptor beta chain was carried out in a study of OX40 agonist ivuxolimab in advanced cancers. Across the study: Ivuxolimab, an antibody that agonizes OX40 (CD134), was administered to the patients. General observations from the study: CD4+ and CD8+ T cells in blood underwent clonal expansion by week 6 at 0.1 to 3.0 mg/kg.

Concerning this clone itself: Its antigen remains unknown.

Clones were read by immunoSEQ multiplex PCR, and TCRdb kept only the in-frame ones, dropping some. The data contain fewer than 140,000 clones, around nine tenths of them singletons. Trimming removed 7 bases from V and 3 bases from J; junction bases left unmatched: 2. The CDR3 consists of 14 residues. Germline-derived CDR1 and CDR2 are WSHSY and SAAADI. The rearrangement uses TRBV10-2 and TRBJ2-7, with 14 bases identical to TRBD2. Material: CD4+ or CD8+ T cells sorted from blood, obtained in a trial of the OX40 agonist ivuxolimab. The receptor was isolated from an adult with an advanced solid tumor such as melanoma, head and neck, liver or kidney cancer. The CDR3 here is CASIGLAGGYEQYF. The CDR3 DNA is TGCGCCAGCATCGGACTAGCGGGGGGCTACGAGCAGTACTTC.